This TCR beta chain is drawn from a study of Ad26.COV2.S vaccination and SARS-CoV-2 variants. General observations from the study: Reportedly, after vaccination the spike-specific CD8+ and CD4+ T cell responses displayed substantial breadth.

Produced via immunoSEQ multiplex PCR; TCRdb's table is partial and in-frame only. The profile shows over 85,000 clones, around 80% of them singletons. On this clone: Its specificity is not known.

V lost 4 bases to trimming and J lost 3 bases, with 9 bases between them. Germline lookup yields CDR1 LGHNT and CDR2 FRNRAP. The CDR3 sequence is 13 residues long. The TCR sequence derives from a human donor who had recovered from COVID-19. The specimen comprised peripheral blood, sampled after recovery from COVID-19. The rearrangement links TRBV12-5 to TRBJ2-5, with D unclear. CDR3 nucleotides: TGTGCTAGTGGTTCTGGACGGAAAGAGACCCAGTACTTC. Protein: CASGSGRKETQYF.